A single sample gave rise to the 2 T cell receptor beta chains below, sequenced in a study of T-cell memory formation after mild COVID-19. TCRdb used MiXCR to reprocess the 5' RACE reads, holding one entry per CDR3 protein. The table has roughly 610,000 distinct CDR3 sequences, roughly 17% seen once. Sequencing input: PBMCs or a T cell subset sorted from them (not recorded which). These receptors all stem from an adult woman who had mild COVID-19 (a few samples of this study predate the infection). Cell type and time point are not known.

This clonotype was found a few times. This rearrangement joins TRBV5-5 to TRBJ2-7, with D possibly TRBD1 on 6 matching bases. CDR1 is SGHKS and CDR2 is YYEKEE in the germline V gene (reference sequence). This CDR3 is built from 15 residues. With 0 bases removed from V and 2 bases from J, the gap between germline ends came to 12 bases. This chain's CDR3 is CASSLVGQYPYEQYF. Here the CDR3 DNA reads TGTGCCAGCAGCTTGGTTGGACAGTACCCCTACGAGCAGTACTTC.

The chain links TRBV7-2 to TRBJ1-5, with D uncertain. Trimming removed 2 bases from V and 0 bases from J, with 5 bases in between. CDR3 length: 14 amino acids. The germline V gene has CDR1 SGHTA and CDR2 FQGNSA. CDR3 nucleotides: TGTGCCAGCAGCTTAAAATTTAGCAATCAGCCCCAGCATTTT. Its protein is CASSLKFSNQPQHF.